Following are 12 T cell receptor beta chains from one sample sequenced in a study of blood T cell repertoires in COVID-19 (dated by TCRdb to the early 2020s). The library was produced with the immunoSEQ multiplex PCR assay. TCRdb provides this immuneACCESS table in a form limited to in-frame rearrangements. Some clones are lacking; in checked studies, under half of them reflect an unresolved V gene, and why the rest are absent is not known. Within this sample are tens of thousands of clones, with roughly 85% of them counted one time only. The ten largest account for 26% of the sample. Sequenced sample: peripheral blood. The origin of the receptors is a man aged 55 to 70 with active or convalescent COVID-19.

V is TRBV6-5 and J is TRBJ1-3; weak D call: TRBD1 (6 bases). Deletions cut 7 bases from V and 0 bases from J, with 7 bases between. The germline V gene has CDR1 MNHEY and CDR2 SVGAGI. The length of the CDR3 is 13 residues. CDR3 loop: CASNRVSGNTIYF. CDR3 coding DNA: TGTGCCAGCAACAGGGTCTCTGGAAACACCATATATTTT.

The gene calls are TRBV19 and TRBJ1-6; D not resolved. The CDR3 consists of 14 residues. Between the trimmed V and J ends, which lost 6 bases and 6 bases, there was a span of 12 bases. The germline gives CDR1 LNHDA, CDR2 SQIVND (reference sequence). CDR3 sequence (DNA): TGTGCCAGTAGAAACCGGGATTTTAATTCACCCCTCCACTTT. As protein: CASRNRDFNSPLHF.

This clone occurred once. The genes are TRBV11-3 and TRBJ1-1; D gene unclear. CDR1 and CDR2 from the germline V gene are SGHNT and YENEEA. The CDR3 contains 14 residues. Trimming removed 0 bases at V and 4 bases at J, with 9 bases between. In DNA, the CDR3 is TGTGCCAGCAGCTTAGAGGGCCAGAGCACTGAAGCTTTCTTT. The encoded protein is CASSLEGQSTEAFF. Looking up the rest from reference TRBV11-3 and TRBJ1-1 gives the full variable domain: EAGVVQSPRYKIIEKKQPVAFWCNPISGHNTLYWYLQNLGQGPELLIRYENEEAVDDSQLPKDRFSAERLKGVDSTLKIQPAELGDSAVYLCASSLEGQSTEAFFGQGTRLTVV.

This clone was recorded at least ten times. The chain is built from TRBV19 and TRBJ2-5; 9 positions agree with TRBD2. This CDR3 contains 15 residues. The germline gives CDR1 LNHDA, CDR2 SQIVND (reference sequence). The junction had 12 bases not matched to a gene; V was cut back by 6 bases and J by 7 bases. In nucleotides, the CDR3 is TGTGCCAGTAGCCTTTCGGGACTAGCTCGCGGGACCCAGTACTTC. It is translated as CASSLSGLARGTQYF.

The rearrangement joins TRBV10-2 to TRBJ1-2, with 9 bases identical to TRBD1. With 7 bases clipped from V and 4 bases from J, the junction kept 7 bases outside the gene matches. The CDR3 is made up of 14 amino acids. Germline values: CDR1 WSHSY, CDR2 SAAADI. The CDR3 bases are TGCGCCAGCACCTCGGGACAGGGAACCTATGGCTACACCTTC. Amino acids: CASTSGQGTYGYTF.

The chain joins TRBV29-1 to TRBJ1-2; D is unresolved. Looked up from germline, CDR1 is SQVTM and CDR2 is ANQGSEA. The CDR3 has 11 amino acids. V dropped 4 bases and J dropped 6 bases, with 9 bases sitting between them. DNA of the CDR3: TGCAGCGTTGTATCTGAGGATGGCTACACCTTC. Protein: CSVVSEDGYTF.

CDR3: CASSVGHSSGNTIYF. DNA for the CDR3: TGTGCCAGCAGTGTAGGACATAGCTCTGGAAACACCATATATTTT. The gene calls are TRBV2 and TRBJ1-3, with TRBD1 as a possible D gene (5 bases). V was cut by 4 bases and J by 0 bases, with 10 bases left in between. The CDR3 extends over 15 amino acids. The germline V gene encodes CDR1 SNHLY and CDR2 FYNNEI.

In its sample, this clone was seen once. The chain recombines TRBV7-8 with TRBJ2-3; 9 bases match TRBD2. Per germline, CDR1 SGHVS and CDR2 FQNEAQ. This CDR3 is built from 15 residues. V was pared by 4 bases and J by 4 bases, with 6 bases of the junction left unmatched. CDR3 sequence: CASSSAGTSSDTQYF. The CDR3 DNA reads as TGTGCCAGCAGCTCCGCCGGGACTAGCTCAGATACGCAGTATTTT.

This clone was found a few times. V and J are TRBV7-3 and TRBJ2-7; 10 bases are shared with TRBD1. CDR3 length: 13 amino acids. The V gene end was trimmed by 4 bases and the J gene end by 8 bases; junction bases not matched to a gene: 5. CDR1 and CDR2 from the germline V gene are SGHTA and FQGTGA. The CDR3 DNA reads TGTGCCAGCAGCTCGTCGGGACAGGGGAAGCAGTACTTC. It yields the protein CASSSSGQGKQYF.

The CDR3 sequence: CASSAGQGINTEAFF. DNA of the CDR3: TGCGCCAGCAGCGCCGGACAGGGAATTAACACTGAAGCTTTCTTT. J is TRBJ1-1 and V is TRBV4-1; 8 bases are a match to TRBD1. CDR1 MGHRA and CDR2 YSYEKL come from the germline V gene. CDR3 length equals 15 residues. J was trimmed by 2 bases and V by 5 bases; bases with no gene match: 7.

This clone was found once. This chain connects TRBV2 to TRBJ2-4; the match to TRBD2 covers 7 bases. The V and J ends lost 4 bases and 2 bases, in that order; junction bases with no gene match: 5. The CDR3 loop spans 15 amino acids. Germline CDR1 SNHLY, CDR2 FYNNEI. CDR3: CASSGSGTTKNIQYF. CDR3 nucleotides: TGTGCCAGCAGTGGTTCCGGGACTACCAAAAACATTCAGTACTTC.

The chain links TRBV6-5 to TRBJ2-2, with no clear D. Between the trimmed V and J ends, which lost 0 bases and 4 bases, there was a span of 6 bases. This CDR3 has 14 residues. CDR1 MNHEY and CDR2 SVGAGI come from the germline V gene. The CDR3 spells CASSYSAVTGELFF. The DNA for the CDR3 is TGTGCCAGCAGTTACTCGGCAGTCACCGGGGAGCTGTTTTTT.